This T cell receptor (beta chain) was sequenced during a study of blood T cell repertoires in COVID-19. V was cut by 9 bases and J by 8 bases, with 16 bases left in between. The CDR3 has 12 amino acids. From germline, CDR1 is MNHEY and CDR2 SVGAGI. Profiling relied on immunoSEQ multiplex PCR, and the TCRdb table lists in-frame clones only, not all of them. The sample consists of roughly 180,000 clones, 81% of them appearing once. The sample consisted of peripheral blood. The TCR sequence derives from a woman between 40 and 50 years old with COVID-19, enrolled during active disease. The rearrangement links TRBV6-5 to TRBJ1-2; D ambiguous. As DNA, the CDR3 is TGTGCCAGTGCCGGGTCCGAACGCGGCTACACCTTC. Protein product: CASAGSERGYTF.